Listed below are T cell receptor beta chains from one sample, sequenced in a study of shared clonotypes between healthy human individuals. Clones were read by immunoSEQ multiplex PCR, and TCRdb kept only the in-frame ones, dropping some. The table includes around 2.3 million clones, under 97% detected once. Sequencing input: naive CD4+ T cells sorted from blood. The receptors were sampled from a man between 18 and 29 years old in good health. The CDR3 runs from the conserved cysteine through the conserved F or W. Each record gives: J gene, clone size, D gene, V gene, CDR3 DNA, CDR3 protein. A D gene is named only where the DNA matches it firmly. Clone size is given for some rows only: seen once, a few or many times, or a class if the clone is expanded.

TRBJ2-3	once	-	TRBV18	TGTGCCAGCTCACCACCGGCGGGTAGCGTAGATACGCAGTATTTT	CASSPPAGSVDTQYF
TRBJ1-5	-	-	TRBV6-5	TGTGCCAGCAGTTACTCGAGGTTGGGCCCCCAGCATTTT	CASSYSRLGPQHF
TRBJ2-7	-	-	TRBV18	TGTGCCAGCTCACCCGGTGGGCGGACCTACGAGCAGTACTTC	CASSPGGRTYEQYF
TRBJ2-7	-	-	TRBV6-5	TGTGCCAGCAGTTCCTGGGAGTCCTCGGACGAGCAGTACTTC	CASSSWESSDEQYF
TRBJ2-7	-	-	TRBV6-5	TGTGCCAGCAGTCGCAGGCACGAGCAGTACTTC	CASSRRHEQYF
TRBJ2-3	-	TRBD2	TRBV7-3	TGTGCCAGCAGCTTATTCGGACTAGCGGGCACCCCAACAGATACGCAGTATTTT	CASSLFGLAGTPTDTQYF
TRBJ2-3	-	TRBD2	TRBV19	TGTGCCAGTAGGACTAGCCTTTTTAGCACAGATACGCAGTATTTT	CASRTSLFSTDTQYF
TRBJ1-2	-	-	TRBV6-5	TGTGCCAGCAGTTACGCCCAGTCACAGAACTATGGCTACACCTTC	CASSYAQSQNYGYTF
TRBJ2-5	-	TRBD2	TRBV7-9	TGTGCCAGCAGCTTGACTAGCGGGAGGGCCGGGGAGACCCAGTACTTC	CASSLTSGRAGETQYF
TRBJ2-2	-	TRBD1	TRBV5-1	TGCGCCAGCAGAGATCCCGGACAGGGAAACACCGGGGAGCTGTTTTTT	CASRDPGQGNTGELFF
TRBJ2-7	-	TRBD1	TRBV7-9	TGTGCCAGCAGCTCTCTATATACAGGGGACTACGAGCAGTACTTC	CASSSLYTGDYEQYF
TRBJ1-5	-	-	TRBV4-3	TGCGCCAGCAGCCAAGAGGGGGGGGTGGATCAGCCCCAGCATTTT	CASSQEGGVDQPQHF
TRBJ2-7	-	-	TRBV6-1	TGTGCCAGCAGTGAATCTGGATGGGGGACATCCTACGAGCAGTACTTC	CASSESGWGTSYEQYF
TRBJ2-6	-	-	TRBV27	TGTGCCAGCATGACCGGGGTCCGACTCTCTGGGGCCAACGTCCTGACTTTC	CASMTGVRLSGANVLTF
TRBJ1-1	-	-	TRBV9	TGTGCCAGCAGCGTAGACTACGCCACGACATTTGAAGCTTTCTTT	CASSVDYATTFEAFF
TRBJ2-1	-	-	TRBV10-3	TGTGCCATCAGGGACAGCGCTGACAATGAGCAGTTCTTC	CAIRDSADNEQFF
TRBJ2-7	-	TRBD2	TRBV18	TGTGCCAGCTCACCCGGCGGGAGGGCCGGATCCTACGAGCAGTACTTC	CASSPGGRAGSYEQYF
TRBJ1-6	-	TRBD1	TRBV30	TGTGCCTGGAACGAAGAAGGACAGGGTAATTCACCCCTCCACTTT	CAWNEEGQGNSPLHF